A selection of T cell receptor beta chains follows, all from one sample in a study of blood T cell repertoires in COVID-19. Assay: immunoSEQ multiplex PCR; the TCRdb copy retains only in-frame clones and omits some. Found here are some 140,000 clones, 80% to 90% of them singletons; the top ten hold under 2.5%. Sequencing was done on a sample of peripheral blood. The origin of the receptors is a middle-aged man with active COVID-19. Both conserved end residues are part of each CDR3. The order of the fields is V gene, clone size, D gene, J gene, CDR3 protein, CDR3 DNA. A D gene is named only where the DNA matches it firmly. The listing skips clone size in some rows; elsewhere it reads once, few, many or a size class.

TRBV7-2,NA,TRBD2,TRBJ2-5,CASSSSGGRGETQYF,TGTGCCAGCAGCTCTAGCGGGGGGCGAGGGGAGACCCAGTACTTC
TRBV19,NA,TRBD2,TRBJ2-2,CASSPGGNTNTGELFF,TGTGCCAGTAGCCCCGGGGGGAATACGAACACCGGGGAGCTGTTTTTT
TRBV12-3/TRBV12-4,NA,TRBD1,TRBJ1-1,CASSPTGVLGTFF,TGTGCCAGCAGTCCGACAGGGGTTCTAGGAACTTTCTTT
TRBV6-6,NA,NA,TRBJ1-1,CASIPPLHPKAFF,TGTGCCAGCATCCCTCCCCTCCATCCTAAAGCTTTCTTT
TRBV7-2,many,TRBD1,TRBJ1-2,CASSLEGQGYGYTF,TGTGCCAGCAGCTTAGAGGGACAGGGATATGGCTACACCTTC
TRBV5-6,once,TRBD1,TRBJ1-2,CASSLNRGRDGYTF,TGTGCCAGCAGCTTGAACAGGGGGCGGGATGGCTACACCTTC
TRBV7-8,NA,NA,TRBJ1-5,CASSLSELLNQPQHF,TGTGCCAGCAGCTTATCCGAACTCTTAAATCAGCCCCAGCATTTT
TRBV5-4,few,TRBD2,TRBJ2-7,CASSLSSGGFYEQYF,TGTGCCAGCAGCTTGTCTAGCGGGGGTTTCTACGAGCAGTACTTC
TRBV4-2,NA,NA,TRBJ2-5,CASSPTGIAAETQYF,TGTGCCAGCAGCCCTACCGGGATAGCGGCAGAGACCCAGTACTTC
TRBV2,NA,TRBD1,TRBJ1-2,CASKGTGNGYTF,TGTGCCAGCAAAGGGACAGGGAATGGCTACACCTTC
TRBV6-1,NA,NA,TRBJ1-2,CASSDVWGVRPRANYGYTF,TGTGCCAGCAGTGATGTTTGGGGGGTTCGACCTAGGGCTAACTATGGCTACACCTTC
TRBV5-8,NA,NA,TRBJ1-4,CASSALRGTNEKLFF,TGTGCCAGCAGCGCGCTCCGGGGAACTAATGAAAAACTGTTTTTT
TRBV4-3,NA,NA,TRBJ1-3,CASSQDDFSGNTIYF,TGCGCCAGCAGCCAAGACGACTTCTCTGGAAACACCATATATTTT
TRBV25-1,NA,TRBD1,TRBJ1-1,CASSESGGGRYVEAFF,TGTGCCAGCAGTGAATCAGGGGGTGGCAGGTATGTTGAAGCTTTCTTT
TRBV6-4,NA,NA,TRBJ2-1,CASSETGNNEQFF,TGTGCCAGCAGTGAAACAGGGAACAATGAGCAGTTCTTC
TRBV7-2,NA,TRBD1,TRBJ1-2,CASSSSPVNQGANYGYTF,TGTGCCAGCAGCTCCAGCCCTGTCAATCAGGGGGCGAACTATGGCTACACCTTC
TRBV6-5,NA,TRBD1,TRBJ2-5,CASSYGTGGWETQYF,TGTGCCAGCAGTTACGGTACAGGGGGGTGGGAGACCCAGTACTTC
TRBV5-1,NA,TRBD1,TRBJ1-1,CASGTGMVNTEAFF,TGCGCCAGCGGGACAGGGATGGTGAACACTGAAGCTTTCTTT
TRBV5-4,NA,TRBD1,TRBJ2-5,CASSLQGAGETQYF,TGTGCCAGCAGCCTACAGGGGGCAGGGGAGACCCAGTACTTC
TRBV5-4,NA,NA,TRBJ1-2,CASSLAGARGYTF,TGTGCCAGCAGCTTGGCAGGGGCCAGGGGCTACACCTTC
TRBV28,once,NA,TRBJ2-2,CASSLSFTGELFF,TGTGCCAGCAGTTTATCCTTTACCGGGGAGCTGTTTTTT
TRBV7-2,NA,NA,TRBJ1-5,CASSSGLHSNQPQHF,TGTGCCAGCAGCTCGGGACTCCATAGCAATCAGCCCCAGCATTTT
TRBV5-3,NA,NA,TRBJ2-2,CARSLGQGPPSNTGELFF,TGTGCCAGAAGCTTGGGGCAGGGGCCCCCATCGAACACCGGGGAGCTGTTTTTT
TRBV3-1/TRBV3-2,NA,TRBD2,TRBJ2-3,CASSRWGGMADTQYF,TGTGCCAGCAGCCGCTGGGGAGGGATGGCAGATACGCAGTATTTT
TRBV11-2,NA,NA,TRBJ2-1,CASSLRRLSAGYEQFF,TGTGCCAGCAGCTTACGCCGTTTATCCGCGGGGTATGAGCAGTTCTTC
TRBV3-1/TRBV3-2,once,TRBD2,TRBJ2-5,CASSHPRTSVKETQYF,TGTGCCAGCAGCCACCCCCGGACTAGTGTAAAAGAGACCCAGTACTTC
TRBV7-8,NA,NA,TRBJ1-6,CASSSSRDNTTPLHF,TGTGCCAGCAGCTCGAGCCGGGACAATACGACACCCCTCCACTTT
TRBV5-6,NA,NA,TRBJ2-6,CASSFSPLSGANVLTF,TGTGCCAGCAGTTTCTCCCCCCTCTCTGGGGCCAACGTCCTGACTTTC
TRBV11-2,NA,TRBD2,TRBJ2-5,CASRVGLGQETQYF,TGTGCCAGCAGGGTGGGACTAGGACAAGAGACCCAGTACTTC
TRBV16,NA,NA,TRBJ2-7,CASSQSSEAYEQYF,TGTGCCAGCAGCCAATCCTCCGAGGCCTACGAGCAGTACTTC
TRBV19,once,TRBD2,TRBJ2-3,CASSATGLASSDTQYF,TGTGCCAGTAGCGCCACGGGACTAGCTTCTTCCGATACGCAGTATTTT
TRBV7-9,NA,NA,TRBJ1-2,CASEPEYGYTF,TGTGCCAGCGAACCGGAGTATGGCTACACCTTC
TRBV7-9,few,TRBD1,TRBJ2-7,CASSLVGQGFSYEQYF,TGTGCCAGCAGCTTAGTAGGACAGGGTTTCTCCTACGAGCAGTACTTC
TRBV5-5,NA,NA,TRBJ1-1,CASSFSSATGSAFF,TGTGCCAGCAGCTTCTCCAGCGCCACAGGGTCGGCTTTCTTT
TRBV12-2,NA,NA,TRBJ1-1,CASRFRCITSGQPNTEAFF,TGTGCAAGTCGCTTTCGTTGTATAACCTCGGGACAGCCGAACACTGAAGCTTTCTTT
TRBV15,NA,TRBD1,TRBJ2-7,CATSRTGDSYEQYF,TGTGCCACCAGCCGGACAGGTGACTCCTACGAGCAGTACTTC
TRBV6-5,NA,NA,TRBJ1-3,CASSPPRSGNTIYF,TGTGCCAGCAGTCCCCCTCGCTCTGGAAACACCATATATTTT
TRBV15,many,NA,TRBJ1-2,CATSREGGGRGYTF,TGTGCCACCAGCAGAGAGGGTGGAGGAAGGGGCTACACCTTC
TRBV2,NA,NA,TRBJ1-1,CASQIAGPLNTEAFF,TGTGCCAGCCAAATTGCGGGACCCCTGAACACTGAAGCTTTCTTT
TRBV6-5,NA,NA,TRBJ1-2,CASKSTGGGYTF,TGTGCCAGCAAATCCACAGGTGGCGGCTACACCTTC
TRBV5-1,NA,NA,TRBJ1-2,CASSLLQGGGYTF,TGCGCCAGCAGCCTCTTACAGGGTGGTGGCTACACCTTC
TRBV5-1,NA,NA,TRBJ2-5,CASSLSTSGETQYF,TGCGCCAGCAGCTTGAGTACTTCCGGAGAGACCCAGTACTTC